One sample yielded the 6 T cell receptor delta chains listed below, sequenced in a study of intestinal T cells in coeliac disease. Each case's genomic DNA was extracted from ten roughly 5-µm formalin-fixed paraffin-embedded scrolls. BIOMED-2 primers amplified bulk TRD sequences from roughly 160 ng of biopsy DNA. TCRdb applied CATT to the multiplex PCR reads for clone calling. Counted here are more than 1,300 delta-chain clones, approximately 69% occurring once; the ten biggest clones make up about a sixth. Sequencing used a duodenal biopsy. Receptors were obtained from a human donor with celiac disease.

This clone occurred once. It differs at one base from a far larger clone, so likely a read error. It is unclear where the CDR3 begins or ends on the DNA, so no DNA is shown, and the CDR3 is as TCRdb lists it. V is TRAV29/DV5 and J is TRDJ1; TRDD3 is taken as the D call from the table, unchecked against the DNA. 26 amino acids form the CDR3, both terminal residues included. Germline V gene lookup returns CDR1 NSMFDY and CDR2 ISSIKDK. The CDR3 here is CSVLLCSSSQPTSFLSSGAYTDKLIF.

Only one count was recorded for this clone. Given a far larger clone just one base away, this is likely a sequencing read error. The chain links TRDV2 to TRDJ3; 10 bases match TRDD3. There are 19 residues in the CDR3. Looked up from germline, CDR1 is GEAIGNYY and CDR2 is EKD. V was pared by 0 bases and J by 0 bases, with 4 bases of the junction left unmatched. DNA of the CDR3: TGTGCCTGTGACACCGTGGGGGGATACGGCTCCTGGGACACCCGACAGATGTTTTTC. Translation: CACDTVGGYGSWDTRQMFF.

About this clone itself: A far larger clone is a single base away, which makes a read error likely. The chain uses TRDV1 and TRDJ1; D is ambiguous. V lost 4 bases to trimming and J lost 6 bases, with 30 bases between them. The CDR3 covers 19 residues. From germline, CDR1 is TSWWSYY and CDR2 QGS. CDR3 bases: TGTGCTCTTGGGGGACTAGAGGTCTTGGTGTTCGGGACGTCTAATAAACTCATCTTT. Protein product: CALGGLEVLVFGTSNKLIF.

With regard to this clone: This sequence is one base from a far larger clone and is likely a read error. The V gene is TRDV1, the J gene TRDJ1; TRDD3 agrees at 8 bases. Germline CDR1 is TSWWSYY and CDR2 is QGS. The junction had 18 bases not matched to a gene; V was cut back by 3 bases and J by 0 bases. This CDR3 is 20 amino acids long. CDR3 protein: CALGDIYLRLWDTNTDKLIF. The CDR3 DNA is TGTGCTCTTGGGGACATATACCTACGTCTATGGGATACGAACACCGATAAACTCATCTTT.

By its share, this clone is large. The chain links TRDV1 to TRDJ1; 12 bases map to TRDD3. This CDR3 region has 19 residues. The V gene's germline CDR1 is TSWWSYY and CDR2 QGS. V dropped 3 bases and J dropped 3; count of bases not matched to a gene: 14. The CDR3 sequence: CALGETKYWGIHTPDKLIF. The CDR3 DNA is TGTGCTCTTGGGGAGACGAAGTACTGGGGGATACACACTCCCGATAAACTCATCTTT.

For the J gene the call is TRDJ1; the V gene lacks a call. The CDR3 is made up of 15 amino acids. The CDR3 sequence: CASLGSTPYTDKLIF. The CDR3 DNA reads as TGTGCCTCCCTAGGCTCTACGCCGTACACCGATAAACTCATCTTT.